This is a list of T cell receptor beta chains from one sample in a study of T cell responses to AZD1222 COVID-19 vaccine. The protocol was immunoSEQ multiplex PCR, while the TCRdb copy is restricted to in-frame clones and leaves out a portion. The sample lists about 110,000 clones; around nine tenths were seen once. This material consisted of peripheral blood, taken 28 days after the second AZD1222 dose. The receptors stem from an adult who received the AZD1222 COVID-19 vaccine. Each CDR3 is given with its conserved first and last residue. The D gene is left open where the match is weak. Size tells how often a clone was seen (once, few, many) or the class of an expanded clone, and some rows leave it out.

. TRBJ2-1 TRBV5-4 . TGTGCCAGCACCAAGCCCCCCTTAGATTCAGGTGAGCAGTTCTTC CASTKPPLDSGEQFF
. TRBJ1-5 TRBV27 . TGTGCCAGCAGTGCCTGGGGCAGGGGCAATCAGCCCCAGCATTTT CASSAWGRGNQPQHF
. TRBJ2-7 TRBV5-1 . TGCGCCAGCAGCTTGGTGGGTAGAAGGCAGTACTTC CASSLVGRRQYF
. TRBJ2-1 TRBV29-1 . TGCAGCGTTGACTCTCCTTGGACCTACAATGAGCAGTTCTTC CSVDSPWTYNEQFF
. TRBJ1-2 TRBV6-5 . TGTGCCAGCAGGCAGGGGCCCGGTGGGGGCTACACCTTC CASRQGPGGGYTF
. TRBJ2-7 TRBV11-2 TRBD2 TGTGCCAGCAGCTCCTCCCCGACTAGCGCCGAACGAGTGCAGTACTTC CASSSSPTSAERVQYF
once TRBJ1-5 TRBV7-8 TRBD1 TGTGCCAGCAGCTTCGGACAGGGTCAGCGGAATCAGCCCCAGCATTTT CASSFGQGQRNQPQHF
. TRBJ1-1 TRBV6-5 . TGTGCCAGCAGTAGACGGTTTCTAAGTAAGACTGAAGCTTTCTTT CASSRRFLSKTEAFF
. TRBJ1-4 TRBV28 . TGTGCCAGCACCTCCCGGGGCCGGGCCTTTTTTTTT CASTSRGRAFFF
once TRBJ1-4 TRBV27 . TGTGCCAGCAGTTTAAAAAGTTTTGGGGGCAGGGAAAAACTGTTTTTT CASSLKSFGGREKLFF
. TRBJ2-1 TRBV10-1 TRBD1 TGCGCCAGCAGTCCAGGGGGTCCGGGCAATGAGCAGTTCTTC CASSPGGPGNEQFF
. TRBJ1-1 TRBV11-2 . TGTGCCAGCAGCGCCCCCCTCAGGGTTGACACTGAAGCTTTCTTT CASSAPLRVDTEAFF
. TRBJ2-3 TRBV27 . TGTGCCAGCTCGGGTCTGGGGGGCGCATTATATACGCAGTATTTT CASSGLGGALYTQYF
. TRBJ1-1 TRBV27 . TGTGCCAGCAACCCCCGGACGGCGAACACTGAAGCTTTCTTT CASNPRTANTEAFF
. TRBJ1-2 TRBV7-9 . TGTGCCAGCAGTTCCCTTGGTCGGGATGGCTACACCTTC CASSSLGRDGYTF
. TRBJ1-3 TRBV15 TRBD1 TGTGCCATCGCGGACAGGCCGGTTGGAAACACCATATATTTT CAIADRPVGNTIYF
. TRBJ2-1 TRBV7-9 TRBD1 TGTGCCAGCAGCTTCGACATCGGGACAGTGAAATACAATGAGCAGTTCTTC CASSFDIGTVKYNEQFF
once TRBJ2-3 TRBV24-1 . TGTGCCACCAGCAAGGGACCAGGGGAAGATACGCAGTATTTT CATSKGPGEDTQYF
. TRBJ2-5 TRBV5-1 TRBD1 TGCGCCAGCAGCTTGGGGACAGGGGGGGAGACCCAGTACTTC CASSLGTGGETQYF
. TRBJ2-1 TRBV4-2 . TGTGCCAGCAGCCCCTTCCTTAATGGTAATGAGCAGTTCTTC CASSPFLNGNEQFF
. TRBJ2-1 TRBV4-2 TRBD2 TGTGCCAGCAGCCAAGTTGGAAGTGAGCGGGGACAGTTCTTC CASSQVGSERGQFF
. TRBJ1-1 TRBV12-3/TRBV12-4 . TGTGCCAGCAGTTTGTGGGGGAATACTGAAGCTTTCTTT CASSLWGNTEAFF
. TRBJ2-5 TRBV29-1 TRBD2 TGCAGCGCGCACCTAGCGGGTGGAGAGACCCAGTACTTC CSAHLAGGETQYF
. TRBJ2-1 TRBV5-1 . TGCGCCAGCAGCTTGGATTACCAGGACGGCAATGAGCAGTTCTTC CASSLDYQDGNEQFF